This T cell receptor (beta chain) was obtained from a study of shared clonotypes between healthy human individuals. Genomic DNA of every subset was divided equally among multiple immunoSEQ plates. The protocol was immunoSEQ multiplex PCR, while the TCRdb copy is restricted to in-frame clones and leaves out a portion. The sample includes over a million clones, 75% to 80% of them seen just once. On this clone: Its antigen is unknown.

Study-level results: It was only blood that was sampled, and tissue repertoires likely differ. Estimated richness values were generally larger in naive subsets than in memory subsets. Clonotypes not shared had lower generation probabilities than those common to all four donors.

This CDR3 is 15 amino acids long. Trimming left V 5 bases short and J 4 bases short, with 14 bases between. Germline V lookup: CDR1 SNHLY, CDR2 FYNNEI. The sample comprised memory CD4+ T cells from PBMCs. Subset denoted: CD45RA-negative fraction. The V gene is TRBV2, the J gene TRBJ2-2; no firm D call. This receptor was obtained from a man between 18 and 35 years old in good health. Some clones in this sample may be carry-over from other donors' samples. Here the CDR3 reads CASSLTPSSTGELFF. CDR3 coding DNA: TGTGCCAGCAGTTTGACACCGAGTTCCACCGGGGAGCTGTTTTTT.